This T cell receptor (beta chain) was profiled in a study of CD8 T cells in ankylosing spondylitis. This clonotype showed up many times. Its antigen is currently unknown. Broader study findings: Earlier authors reported some of these motif variants in reactive arthritis synovial fluid and blood. As reported, disease-linked clones showed significant enrichment in matched ankylosing spondylitis synovial fluid. What appeared characteristic of ankylosing spondylitis blood was a TCR beta motif of under 10 highly homologous variants. Disease-associated clones were CD8+ and fairly uncommon in peripheral blood.

For TCR beta, libraries came from quantitative 5'-RACE with molecular barcodes. TCRdb redid the calling of the 5' RACE reads with MiXCR, one entry per CDR3 protein. Of hundreds of thousands of distinct CDR3 sequences listed, approximately 10% are singletons. Germline assignment: CDR1 KGHSH and CDR2 LQKENI. Trimming removed 3 bases from V and 1 base from J; junction bases left unmatched: 8. CDR3 length: 16 residues. The sequence was obtained from a male donor with ankylosing spondylitis. This chain joins TRBV18 and TRBJ2-7, with 8 bases identical to TRBD1. Sequenced sample: blood, either unsorted or a sorted T cell fraction (not recorded which). This chain's CDR3 is CASSPLGQGVSYEQYF. The CDR3 region has the DNA TGTGCCAGCTCACCCCTTGGACAGGGCGTTTCCTACGAGCAGTACTTC.